This record looks at one TCR beta chain sequence and its context. No antigen is known for it. TCRdb fed the reads into MiXCR, producing one record per CDR3 protein. The repertoire holds around 710,000 distinct CDR3 sequences, with roughly 29% as singletons. CDR3 length: 16 amino acids. V was trimmed by 5 bases and J by 4 bases, leaving 18 bases between them. The germline V gene encodes CDR1 MNHEY and CDR2 SMNVEV (reference sequence). These data originate in a study of T cell repertoires in cytomegalovirus infection. The wider study: Both a matching HLA type and CMV infection were indicated by public TCR beta signatures.

Findings of the study overall: Frequencies of public TCR beta families were cumulated, and this identified carriers of CMV plus the relevant HLA. What dominated the ex vivo response were HLA-C-restricted CMV-specific TCR beta clonotypes.

This sequence joins TRBV27 and TRBJ2-1; D gene unclear. The receptor's source is a human donor in good health (CMV status not recorded). Some clones in this sample may be carry-over from other donors' samples. The starting material was cultured CD8+ T cells from PBMCs, obtained from culture after CMV antigen stimulation. CDR3 residues: CASSPATILLYNEQFF. The DNA for the CDR3 is TGTGCCAGCAGTCCGGCTACTATCCTATTGTACAATGAGCAGTTCTTC.